This T cell receptor (beta chain) was captured in a study of blood T cell repertoires in COVID-19. The CDR3 length is 12 residues. Trimming removed 6 bases from V and 2 bases from J, with 6 bases in between. Germline V gene lookup returns CDR1 SGHTA and CDR2 FQGNSA. Data came from immunoSEQ multiplex PCR; TCRdb stores just in-frame clones and leaves some out. The sample contains about 140,000 clones, approximately 88% of which appear only once. This chain joins TRBV7-2 and TRBJ2-3; the D is unclear. This TCR derives from a human donor in a cohort sampled during active COVID-19. The sequencing sample was made of peripheral blood. Here the CDR3 DNA reads TGTGCCAGCAGGTCAATCACAGATACGCAGTATTTT. It encodes CASRSITDTQYF.